The 15 T cell receptor beta chains presented below share a single source sample, sequenced in a study of Ad26.COV2.S vaccination and SARS-CoV-2 variants. Sequenced by immunoSEQ multiplex PCR; TCRdb stores in-frame clones only, minus some. Here the sample spans 300,000 to 350,000 clones, about 87% being singletons. Treatment indicated: roughly 20 received Ad26.COV2.S at low or high dose, single or two shots; roughly 5 received placebo; per-sample allocation not given. Day 63 following the first vaccine or placebo injection was when the samples were taken. This specimen was peripheral blood, taken in a trial of Ad26.COV2.S vaccine versus placebo. These receptors were obtained from a person between 18 and 59 years old who received the Ad26.COV2.S COVID-19 vaccine or a placebo.

V gene TRBV5-1 combines with J gene TRBJ2-5; 8 bases match TRBD2. Trimming cost V 5 bases and J 1 base; bases outside gene matches: 4. Per germline, CDR1 SGHRS and CDR2 YFSETQ. The CDR3 is made up of 14 amino acids. CDR3: CASSSGGVQETQYF. The CDR3 DNA follows: TGCGCCAGCAGTTCGGGGGGGGTCCAAGAGACCCAGTACTTC.

This chain joins TRBV27 and TRBJ1-1; D is uncertain. The CDR3 spans 14 residues. The ends were cut back, 5 bases at V and 1 base at J, with 11 bases in the middle. CDR1 is MNHEY and CDR2 is SMNVEV in the germline V gene (reference sequence). CDR3 in amino acids: CASSLHQPNTEAFF. Written as DNA, the CDR3 is TGTGCCAGCAGTCTCCACCAGCCGAACACTGAAGCTTTCTTT.

At least ten counts were recorded for this clone. V usage is TRBV5-5 and J usage is TRBJ1-2, with D possibly TRBD1 on 6 matching bases. Trimming removed 0 bases at V and 4 bases at J, with 16 bases between. Germline lookup yields CDR1 SGHKS and CDR2 YYEKEE (reference sequence). The CDR3 totals 16 residues. For the CDR3, the DNA is TGTGCCAGCAGCTTGGGTACAGGGAGGAGTGGCTATGGCTACACCTTC. Translating gives CASSLGTGRSGYGYTF.

This clone was seen a handful of times. This chain uses TRBV4-1 with TRBJ2-5; TRBD1 matches at 8 bases. Looked up from germline, CDR1 is MGHRA and CDR2 is YSYEKL. V gave up 1 base and J gave up 2 bases; unmatched junction bases: 6. This CDR3 region has 16 residues. The CDR3 spells CASSQGVGTGQETQYF. In nucleotides, the CDR3 is TGCGCCAGCAGCCAAGGGGTCGGGACAGGACAAGAGACCCAGTACTTC.

The chain links TRBV10-2 to TRBJ2-4; 12 bases align to TRBD2. Trimming took 3 bases from V and 0 from J; bases not matched to a gene: 6. CDR3 length: 18 residues. From germline, CDR1 is WSHSY and CDR2 SAAADI. CDR3 in amino acids: CASSDGLAGGLAKNIQYF. The CDR3 DNA reads TGCGCCAGCAGTGACGGCCTAGCGGGGGGGTTAGCCAAAAACATTCAGTACTTC.

The J gene is TRBJ1-2, the V gene TRBV7-8; maybe TRBD1 (6 bases). From germline, CDR1 is SGHVS and CDR2 FQNEAQ. V was clipped by 9 bases and J by 7 bases, with 18 bases between them. CDR3 size: 13 residues. CDR3 sequence (DNA): TGTGCCAGTGTTGGGGGGGCCTCAAGTGGCTACACCTTC. This gives the protein CASVGGASSGYTF.

The chain combines TRBV19 with TRBJ1-2, with no clear D. The V gene's germline CDR1 is LNHDA and CDR2 SQIVND (reference sequence). V lost 1 base and J 5 bases, leaving 5 bases between the germline ends. The CDR3 is made up of 12 amino acids. In DNA, the CDR3 is TGTGCCAGTAGTATAGCCAGATATGGCTACACCTTC. Translated, it gives CASSIARYGYTF.

The chain uses TRBV3-1 (or the pseudogene TRBV3-2) and TRBJ2-7; the D gene is possibly TRBD2 (6 bases). This CDR3 is built from 16 residues. Trimming shortened V by 1 base and J by 2 bases, and 15 bases separated the two germline ends. In germline, CDR1 is LGHDT, CDR2 YNNKEL (reference sequence). DNA of the CDR3: TGTGCCAGCAGCCAAGTCTACGGAGGGGTTACCTACGAGCAGTACTTC. Translated, it gives CASSQVYGGVTYEQYF.

V and J are TRBV18 and TRBJ1-1; D is uncertain. V lost 4 bases and J 1 base, leaving 13 bases between the germline ends. The CDR3 has 15 residues. Germline V gives CDR1 KGHSH, CDR2 LQKENI. The CDR3: CASSLVDGRNTEAFF. The CDR3 region has the DNA TGTGCCAGCTCACTAGTTGACGGGAGGAACACTGAAGCTTTCTTT.

The rearrangement joins TRBV7-6 to TRBJ2-7; unclear D gene. Germline V CDR1 and CDR2: SGHVS, FNYEAQ. This CDR3 region has 12 residues. With 0 bases removed from V and 5 bases from J, the gap between germline ends came to 5 bases. This CDR3 is CASSLAANEQYF. DNA for the CDR3: TGTGCCAGCAGCTTAGCAGCGAACGAGCAGTACTTC.

V is TRBV9 and J is TRBJ2-5; 7 bases fit TRBD2. Trimming cost V 0 bases and J 2 bases; bases outside gene matches: 4. This CDR3 is built from 15 residues. The germline gives CDR1 SGDLS, CDR2 YYNGEE. CDR3 sequence (DNA): TGTGCCAGCAGCGTAGGGGGAGGGCCACAAGAGACCCAGTACTTC. This gives the protein CASSVGGGPQETQYF.

Comments on this clone: This specimen includes other DNA sequences encoding the same CDR3. The chain uses TRBV30 and TRBJ1-5; no firm D call. Trimming removed 0 bases from V and 5 bases from J, with 8 bases in between. CDR3 length: 13 amino acids. Looked up from germline, CDR1 is GTSNPN and CDR2 is SVGIG (reference sequence). In DNA, the CDR3 is TGTGCCTGGAGTGTTTTAGGAGATCAGCCCCAGCATTTT. The encoded protein is CAWSVLGDQPQHF.

The CDR3: CASSLGWQAGTEAFF. In nucleotides, the CDR3 is TGTGCCAGCAGTTTGGGTTGGCAGGCGGGCACTGAAGCTTTCTTT. The gene calls are TRBV6-5 and TRBJ1-1; no definite D call. Trimming stripped 4 bases from V and 4 bases from J, with 16 bases between. CDR1 and CDR2 (germline): MNHEY, SVGAGI. This CDR3 has 15 amino acids.

This clone appeared once. The chain recombines TRBV18 with TRBJ1-3; D is ambiguous. CDR1 and CDR2 (germline): KGHSH, LQKENI. This CDR3 comprises 16 residues. Deletions cut 4 bases from V and 0 bases from J, with 13 bases between. The CDR3 protein is CASSLIMGSSGNTIYF. The CDR3 DNA follows: TGTGCCAGCTCACTGATAATGGGCAGCTCTGGAAACACCATATATTTT.

V is TRBV19 and J is TRBJ1-2; D remains ambiguous. The V end lost 4 bases, the J end lost 3 bases, and 12 bases lay between the germline ends. The CDR3 is 14 amino acids. CDR1 and CDR2 from the germline V gene are LNHDA and SQIVND (reference sequence). The CDR3 DNA sequence: TGTGCCAGTAGTACTCTCTCCGGGGACTATGGCTACACCTTC. This codes for CASSTLSGDYGYTF. The full variable domain, completed using reference TRBV19 and TRBJ1-2, is DGGITQSPKYLFRKEGQNVTLSCEQNLNHDAMYWYRQDPGQGLRLIYYSQIVNDFQKGDIAEGYSVSREKKESFPLTVTSAQKNPTAFYLCASSTLSGDYGYTFGSGTRLTVV.